This T cell receptor (beta chain) was documented in a study of Ad26.COV2.S vaccination and SARS-CoV-2 variants. Study in general: COV1001, an Ad26.COV2.S trial, supplied this vaccine-arm donor. Intramuscular Ad26.COV2.S at 5x10^10 or 1x10^11 viral particles.

Described treatment: around 19 received Ad26.COV2.S at low or high dose, single or two shots; 5 received placebo; per-sample allocation not given. Vaccine and placebo recipients were sampled on day 63 after the first injection. Study-wide findings and caveats: Estimates derived from TCR breadth and depth analyses may have underestimated total T cell responses. Substantial breadth was reportedly displayed by spike-specific CD8+ and CD4+ T cell responses after vaccination.

Assay used: immunoSEQ multiplex PCR; TCRdb lists only in-frame clones, some missing. The repertoire holds approximately 350,000 clones, with 80% to 90% as singletons. This clone showed up just once. What it recognizes is unknown. This CDR3 region has 14 residues. Germline V lookup: CDR1 SNHLY, CDR2 FYNNEI. Trimming cost V 4 bases and J 9 bases; bases outside gene matches: 7. This specimen was peripheral blood, taken in a trial of Ad26.COV2.S vaccine versus placebo. The TCR comes from a person between 18 and 65 years old who received the Ad26.COV2.S COVID-19 vaccine or a placebo. The rearrangement joins TRBV2 to TRBJ2-1; 9 bases map to TRBD2. For the CDR3, the DNA is TGTGCCAGCAGTGGGGCTAGCGGGACGGTTGAGCAGTTCTTC. Its protein product is CASSGASGTVEQFF.